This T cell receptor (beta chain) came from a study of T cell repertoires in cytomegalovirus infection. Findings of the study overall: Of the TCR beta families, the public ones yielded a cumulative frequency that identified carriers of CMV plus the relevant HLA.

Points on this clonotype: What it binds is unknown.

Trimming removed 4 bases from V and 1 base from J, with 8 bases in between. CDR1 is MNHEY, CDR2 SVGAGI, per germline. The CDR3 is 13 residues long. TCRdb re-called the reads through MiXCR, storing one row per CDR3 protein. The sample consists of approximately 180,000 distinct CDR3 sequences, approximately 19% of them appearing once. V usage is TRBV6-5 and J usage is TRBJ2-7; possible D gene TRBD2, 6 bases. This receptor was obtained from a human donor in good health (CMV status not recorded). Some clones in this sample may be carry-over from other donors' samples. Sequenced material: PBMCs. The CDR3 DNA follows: TGTGCCAGCAGTTCCGGGACTTCCTACGAGCAGTACTTC. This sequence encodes CASSSGTSYEQYF.